The 29 T cell receptor beta chains given below trace back to one sample, sequenced in a study of control samples from healthy donors and cancer patients. Assay: immunoSEQ multiplex PCR; the TCRdb copy retains only in-frame clones and omits some. Of roughly 95,000 clones listed, 90% to 95% are singletons. Source material: blood. The receptors stem from a woman in her 30s in good health.

This rearrangement joins TRBV9 to TRBJ2-5, with 10 bases lining up with TRBD2. Germline loops: CDR1 SGDLS, CDR2 YYNGEE. After removal of 0 bases from V and 5 bases from J, the junction contained 10 bases not matched to a gene. The CDR3 spans 17 residues. CDR3 bases: TGTGCCAGCAGCGTAGAGGGACAGCGGGGGGGCCCTGAGACCCAGTACTTC. It yields the protein CASSVEGQRGGPETQYF.

The J gene is TRBJ2-2, the V gene TRBV11-2; 10 bases map to TRBD2. V gave up 2 bases and J gave up 2 bases; unmatched junction bases: 8. Germline V gene data show CDR1 as SGHAT and CDR2 as FQNNGV. The length of the CDR3 is 18 residues. CDR3 amino acids: CASSLPSGGAFNTGELFF. CDR3 coding DNA: TGTGCCAGCAGCTTACCTAGCGGGGGCGCCTTTAACACCGGGGAGCTGTTTTTT.

This clone was seen a single time. The rearrangement links TRBV7-6 to TRBJ2-7, with TRBD2 matching over 8 bases. Unmatched junction bases numbered 2, after V lost 1 base and J lost 6 bases. The CDR3 contains 13 residues. Germline CDR1 is SGHVS and CDR2 is FNYEAQ. CDR3 in amino acids: CASSLELAAEQYF. Here the CDR3 DNA reads TGTGCCAGCAGCTTAGAACTAGCGGCCGAGCAGTACTTC. The full variable domain, in which reference TRBV7-6 and TRBJ2-7 provide the parts outside the CDR3, is GAGVSQSPRYKVTKRGQDVALRCDPISGHVSLYWYRQALGQGPEFLTYFNYEAQQDKSGLPNDRFSAERPEGSISTLTIQRTEQRDSAMYRCASSLELAAEQYFGPGTRLTVT.

J is TRBJ2-2 and V is TRBV4-1, with D hard to call. Germline CDR1 is MGHRA and CDR2 is YSYEKL. This CDR3 is 15 amino acids long. Trimming pared 0 bases from V and 7 bases from J, leaving 12 bases between. The DNA for the CDR3 is TGCGCCAGCAGCCAAGATCAGAATGGGTTCGGGGAGCTGTTTTTT. This encodes CASSQDQNGFGELFF.

Here the CDR3 DNA reads TGTGCCAGCAGCCAAGACGGGGGTACTTATGGCTACACCTTC. As protein: CASSQDGGTYGYTF. J is TRBJ1-2 and V is TRBV4-2; weak D call: TRBD1 (5 bases). This CDR3 contains 14 residues. Deletions cut 0 bases from V and 5 bases from J, with 10 bases between. Germline V gene data show CDR1 as LGHNA and CDR2 as YNFKEQ.

V and J are TRBV11-2 and TRBJ1-6; tentatively, D is TRBD1 (5 bases). Trimming left V 4 bases short and J 7 bases short, with 11 bases between. CDR3 length equals 14 residues. Looked up from germline, CDR1 is SGHAT and CDR2 is FQNNGV. The CDR3 here is CASSYPRGNSPLHF. In nucleotides, the CDR3 is TGTGCCAGCAGCTATCCTAGGGGCAATTCACCCCTCCACTTT.

This rearrangement joins TRBV3-1 (or the pseudogene TRBV3-2) to TRBJ1-1; D is unresolved. This CDR3 has 16 residues. V shed 3 bases and J shed 5 bases, with 19 bases lying between them. The germline CDR1 and CDR2 sequences are LGHDT and YNNKEL (reference sequence). The CDR3 DNA follows: TGTGCCAGCAGCCAGGGAGGAACAGTCCTGGGAACTGAAGCTTTCTTT. Translating gives CASSQGGTVLGTEAFF.

This rearrangement joins TRBV7-9 to TRBJ2-1; D is perhaps TRBD1 (6 bases). This CDR3 has 17 amino acids. The germline V and J ends were trimmed by 6 bases and 1 base, with 19 bases remaining between them. From germline, CDR1 is SEHNR and CDR2 FQNEAQ (reference sequence). CDR3 DNA: TGTGCCAGCAGAAAGCTAGGGGGAACCACTTCCTACAATGAGCAGTTCTTC. Translating it yields CASRKLGGTTSYNEQFF. The variable domain in full, completed from reference TRBV7-9 and TRBJ2-1, reads DTGVSQNPRHKITKRGQNVTFRCDPISEHNRLYWYRQTLGQGPEFLTYFQNEAQLEKSRLLSDRFSAERPKGSFSTLEIQRTEQGDSAMYLCASRKLGGTTSYNEQFFGPGTRLTVL.

Written as DNA, the CDR3 is TGTGCCTGGATCTGGAACACTGAAGCTTTCTTT. Residues: CAWIWNTEAFF. This chain joins TRBV30 and TRBJ1-1; D unresolved. Germline CDR1 GTSNPN, CDR2 SVGIG (reference sequence). There are 11 residues in the CDR3. The V gene lost 4 bases and the J gene lost 1 base, with 4 bases spanning the gap.

This clone has a single count. This chain joins TRBV5-1 and TRBJ2-5; weak D call: TRBD1 (5 bases). Germline V gene sequence: CDR1 SGHRS, CDR2 YFSETQ. This CDR3 contains 12 residues. V lost 4 bases and J lost 3, with 7 bases in between. For the CDR3, the DNA is TGCGCCAGCAGCAACAGGAAAGAGACCCAGTACTTC. It is translated as CASSNRKETQYF.

This chain connects TRBV20-1 to TRBJ1-2; the D is unclear. Germline assignment: CDR1 DFQATT and CDR2 SNEGSKA (reference sequence). CDR3 length equals 10 residues. The V end lost 6 bases, the J end lost 7 bases, and 9 bases lay between the germline ends. The chain's CDR3 is CSALESGYTF. The CDR3 coding sequence is TGCAGTGCGCTCGAGAGTGGCTACACCTTC.

CDR3 residues: CASSLGVSYEQYF. The CDR3, as DNA: TGTGCCAGCAGTCTGGGAGTTTCCTACGAGCAGTACTTC. The J gene is TRBJ2-7, the V gene TRBV2, with TRBD2 as a possible D gene (5 bases). The CDR3 spans 13 residues. V shed 5 bases and J shed 1 base, with 9 bases lying between them. Germline V CDR1 and CDR2: SNHLY, FYNNEI.

In this sample, this clone turned up once. V gene TRBV6-5 combines with J gene TRBJ1-2, with D hard to call. Per the germline V gene, CDR1 is MNHEY and CDR2 is SVGAGI. The V and J ends lost 10 bases and 8 bases respectively, with 17 bases between them. The CDR3 is 12 residues long. The CDR3 region has the DNA TGTGCCACCCGCAAGCCTGCGGGAGGCTACACCTTC. Its translation: CATRKPAGGYTF.

The chain employs TRBV5-1 and TRBJ1-6; D unresolved. This CDR3 spans 14 amino acids. V was shortened by 5 bases and J by 7 bases, with 13 bases between the two germline ends. In germline, CDR1 is SGHRS, CDR2 YFSETQ. CDR3 loop: CASRATETNSPLHF. For the CDR3, the DNA is TGCGCCAGCAGGGCGACCGAAACGAATTCACCCCTCCACTTT.

The V call is TRBV14, the J call TRBJ1-2, with D uncertain. V was cut by 4 bases and J by 0 bases, with 12 bases left in between. The CDR3 spans 15 residues. Germline V gene data show CDR1 as SGHDN and CDR2 as FVKESK. CDR3 loop: CASSRGLLTNYGYTF. The CDR3 DNA reads as TGTGCCAGCAGCCGAGGGTTACTCACTAACTATGGCTACACCTTC.

The rearrangement links TRBV12-5 to TRBJ2-3; 8 bases are shared with TRBD2. V lost 8 bases and J lost 2; bases outside the gene matches: 6. The CDR3 is made up of 14 amino acids. CDR1 is LGHNT and CDR2 is FRNRAP in the germline V gene. The CDR3 region is CASSPGGNTDTQYF. CDR3 in DNA: TGTGCTAGTTCCCCGGGGGGGAACACAGATACGCAGTATTTT.

A single count supports this clone. V usage is TRBV6-5 and J usage is TRBJ2-5; D gene unclear. The V end was cut by 0 bases, the J end by 5 bases, with 10 bases between. The CDR3 is 14 amino acids. Germline V lookup: CDR1 MNHEY, CDR2 SVGAGI. The CDR3 nucleotides read TGTGCCAGCAGTTACTCCAAGGGTTTGGAGACCCAGTACTTC. Amino acids: CASSYSKGLETQYF.

This rearrangement joins TRBV6-5 to TRBJ1-2, with a possible D match to TRBD1 (6 bases). Trimming took 6 bases from V and 3 from J, leaving 14 bases between them. The germline CDR1 and CDR2 sequences are MNHEY and SVGAGI. The CDR3 totals 14 residues. The CDR3 bases are TGTGCCAGCAGAAGAGGGGGGATAGACTATGGCTACACCTTC. Translation: CASRRGGIDYGYTF.

This clone was recorded only once. The gene calls are TRBV28 and TRBJ1-2; D uncertain. This CDR3 has 15 amino acids. The germline V gene encodes CDR1 MDHEN and CDR2 SYDVKM. The V gene lost 6 bases and the J gene lost 2 bases, with 16 bases spanning the gap. The CDR3 reads CASSPAGTANYGYTF. CDR3 bases: TGTGCCAGCAGCCCCGCCGGAACGGCAAACTATGGCTACACCTTC.

The rearrangement links TRBV5-4 to TRBJ2-2; D may be TRBD1 (5 bases). The V and J ends lost 4 bases and 0 bases respectively, with 7 bases between them. The CDR3 is made up of 14 amino acids. CDR1 and CDR2 (germline): SGHNT, YYREEE (reference sequence). CDR3 sequence (DNA): TGTGCCAGCAGCGTGACAGCGAACACCGGGGAGCTGTTTTTT. Translating it yields CASSVTANTGELFF. Looking up the rest from reference TRBV5-4 and TRBJ2-2 gives the full variable domain: ETGVTQSPTHLIKTRGQQVTLRCSSQSGHNTVSWYQQALGQGPQFIFQYYREEENGRGNFPPRFSGLQFPNYSSELNVNALELDDSALYLCASSVTANTGELFFGEGSRLTVL.

The J gene is TRBJ2-3, the V gene TRBV11-2, with 12 bases lining up with TRBD2. CDR1 and CDR2 from the germline V gene are SGHAT and FQNNGV. The length of the CDR3 is 16 residues. V lost 4 bases to trimming and J lost 0 bases; unmatched junction nucleotides: 2. The CDR3 protein is CASSSTSGGSTDTQYF. In DNA, the CDR3 is TGTGCCAGCAGCTCGACTAGCGGGGGAAGCACAGATACGCAGTATTTT.

The chain couples TRBV13 to TRBJ2-7; 10 bases line up with TRBD2. The germline gives CDR1 PRHDT, CDR2 FYEKMQ (reference sequence). The CDR3 extends over 18 amino acids. J gave up 1 base and V 0 bases, and 9 bases lay outside the gene matches. CDR3: CASSLGAGGHRISYEQYF. The DNA for the CDR3 is TGTGCCAGCAGCTTAGGAGCGGGGGGGCATCGGATTTCCTACGAGCAGTACTTC.

The chain employs TRBV5-5 and TRBJ1-1; TRBD1 matches at 7 bases. Germline values: CDR1 SGHKS, CDR2 YYEKEE (reference sequence). V lost 4 bases, J lost 6 bases, and 9 bases stayed unmatched. The CDR3 is made up of 14 amino acids. CDR3 loop: CASSPTGVGAEAFF. As DNA, the CDR3 is TGTGCCAGCAGCCCCACAGGGGTCGGGGCTGAAGCTTTCTTT.

The chain is built from TRBV27 and TRBJ2-2; unclear D gene. The length of the CDR3 is 13 residues. V was trimmed by 2 bases and J by 3 bases, leaving 4 bases between them. Germline V CDR1 and CDR2: MNHEY, SMNVEV (reference sequence). This CDR3 reads CASSLRYTGELFF. The CDR3 region has the DNA TGTGCCAGCAGTTTAAGGTACACCGGGGAGCTGTTTTTT.

CDR3 loop: CASSSLAGVTDTQYF. In DNA form, the CDR3 reads TGTGCCAGCAGTTCCCTAGCGGGGGTAACAGATACGCAGTATTTT. The rearrangement uses TRBV28 and TRBJ2-3; 10 nucleotides match TRBD2. The CDR3 extends over 15 amino acids. CDR1 and CDR2 (germline): MDHEN, SYDVKM. V lost 4 bases, J lost 3 bases, and 4 bases stayed unmatched.

This clone was recorded only once. The same CDR3 can be traced to other DNA sequences in this sample. The chain links TRBV5-1 to TRBJ1-4; TRBD1 aligns across 12 bases. This CDR3 is built from 14 residues. Germline V CDR1 and CDR2: SGHRS, YFSETQ. V lost 4 bases, J lost 8 bases, and 3 bases stayed unmatched. The CDR3 loop reads CASSPGTGGEKLFF. The CDR3, as DNA: TGCGCCAGCAGCCCCGGGACAGGGGGCGAAAAACTGTTTTTT.

The chain joins TRBV5-1 to TRBJ1-1; TRBD1 is a possible D gene (5 bases). CDR3 size: 18 residues. Trimming shortened V by 2 bases and J by 0 bases, and 20 bases separated the two germline ends. Per germline, CDR1 SGHRS and CDR2 YFSETQ. As DNA, the CDR3 is TGCGCCAGCAGCTTTAGGTTCGGGGGTAAACAGGTGAACACTGAAGCTTTCTTT. Residues: CASSFRFGGKQVNTEAFF.

The CDR3 reads CATTDRGQPQHF. CDR3 sequence (DNA): TGTGCCACCACAGACAGGGGTCAGCCCCAGCATTTT. V gene TRBV24-1 combines with J gene TRBJ1-5; 8 nucleotides agree with TRBD1. The V gene end was trimmed by 8 bases and the J gene end by 6 bases; junction bases not matched to a gene: 2. Germline lookup yields CDR1 KGHDR and CDR2 SFDVKD. CDR3 size: 12 residues.

J is TRBJ2-7 and V is TRBV29-1; the D gene is possibly TRBD2 (6 bases). Trimming left V 8 bases short and J 1 base short, with 30 bases between. CDR1 is SQVTM, CDR2 ANQGSEA, per germline. The CDR3 spans 18 residues. CDR3 residues: CSLLDFKPGRTFSYEQYF. CDR3 coding DNA: TGCAGCCTTTTGGATTTTAAACCAGGGAGGACTTTTTCCTACGAGCAGTACTTC.